This is a list of T cell receptor beta chains from one sample in a study of neoadjuvant anti-PD-1 for oral cavity cancer. Here immunoSEQ multiplex PCR was the method, and the copy in TCRdb shows in-frame clones only, minus some. The sample lists 11,000 to 15,000 clones, 71% seen once, with around 3% in the top ten. This specimen was PBMCs, taken after nivolumab (anti-PD-1) treatment. These TCRs come from a person aged 35-79 years with oral cavity squamous cell carcinoma. Each CDR3 is given with its conserved first and last residue. Fields, in order: J gene, D gene, clone size, CDR3 length, V gene, CDR3 protein, CDR3 DNA. A D gene is named only where the DNA matches it firmly. Size is stated for part of the rows, as once, few or many counts, or as a class when the clone is expanded.

j_gene: TRBJ2-3
d_gene: -
abundance: once
len: 15
v_gene: TRBV9
CDR3aa: CASSVGRLGGDTQYF
CDR3nt: TGTGCCAGCAGCGTAGGGAGACTAGGAGGGGATACGCAGTATTTT

j_gene: TRBJ2-5
d_gene: -
abundance: -
len: 14
v_gene: TRBV29-1
CDR3aa: CSVTGASNQETQYF
CDR3nt: TGCAGCGTTACGGGGGCGAGCAACCAAGAGACCCAGTACTTC

j_gene: TRBJ1-3
d_gene: -
abundance: -
len: 15
v_gene: TRBV6-5
CDR3aa: CASLRGLGAGNTIYF
CDR3nt: TGTGCCAGCCTTCGGGGGCTTGGGGCTGGAAACACCATATATTTT

j_gene: TRBJ1-1
d_gene: TRBD1
abundance: -
len: 12
v_gene: TRBV30
CDR3aa: CAWSRDRGEAFF
CDR3nt: TGTGCCTGGAGTCGGGACAGGGGTGAAGCTTTCTTT

j_gene: TRBJ2-7
d_gene: -
abundance: -
len: 15
v_gene: TRBV14
CDR3aa: CASRQTGTGRGEQYF
CDR3nt: TGTGCCAGCAGGCAAACCGGGACGGGCAGGGGTGAGCAGTACTTC

j_gene: TRBJ2-1
d_gene: TRBD2
abundance: -
len: 14
v_gene: TRBV7-3
CDR3aa: CASRDTSGSDEQFF
CDR3nt: TGTGCCAGCAGAGATACTAGCGGGAGCGATGAGCAGTTCTTC

j_gene: TRBJ2-3
d_gene: TRBD2
abundance: -
len: 15
v_gene: TRBV27
CDR3aa: CASSRLAGYTDTQYF
CDR3nt: TGTGCCAGCAGTCGGCTAGCGGGCTACACAGATACGCAGTATTTT

j_gene: TRBJ2-5
d_gene: -
abundance: -
len: 10
v_gene: TRBV11-2
CDR3aa: CASSRETQYF
CDR3nt: TGTGCCAGCTCGCGAGAGACCCAGTACTTC

j_gene: TRBJ1-1
d_gene: -
abundance: -
len: 14
v_gene: TRBV6-5
CDR3aa: CASSYRALYTEAFF
CDR3nt: TGTGCCAGCAGTTACAGGGCCTTGTACACTGAAGCTTTCTTT

j_gene: TRBJ2-2
d_gene: -
abundance: -
len: 15
v_gene: TRBV6-5
CDR3aa: CASRVSRANTGELFF
CDR3nt: TGTGCCAGTCGAGTGAGCCGCGCTAACACCGGGGAGCTGTTTTTT

j_gene: TRBJ2-3
d_gene: -
abundance: -
len: 14
v_gene: TRBV10-3
CDR3aa: CAISTGWDADTQYF
CDR3nt: TGTGCCATCAGTACAGGGTGGGACGCAGATACGCAGTATTTT

j_gene: TRBJ1-5
d_gene: -
abundance: -
len: 16
v_gene: TRBV6-6
CDR3aa: CASSATGLNSNQPQHF
CDR3nt: TGTGCCAGCAGTGCTACAGGGCTTAATAGCAATCAGCCCCAGCATTTT

j_gene: TRBJ1-1
d_gene: -
abundance: few
len: 11
v_gene: TRBV20-1
CDR3aa: CSAEPRTEAFF
CDR3nt: TGCAGTGCCGAGCCGCGGACTGAAGCTTTCTTT

j_gene: TRBJ2-5
d_gene: TRBD2
abundance: -
len: 13
v_gene: TRBV5-6
CDR3aa: CASSPGLAWTQYF
CDR3nt: TGTGCCAGCAGCCCAGGACTAGCCTGGACCCAGTACTTC

j_gene: TRBJ2-1
d_gene: -
abundance: -
len: 15
v_gene: TRBV6-4
CDR3aa: CASSDSFTRGNEQFF
CDR3nt: TGTGCCAGCAGTGACTCTTTTACTAGAGGCAATGAGCAGTTCTTC

j_gene: TRBJ2-3
d_gene: -
abundance: -
len: 13
v_gene: TRBV6-4
CDR3aa: CASSQIESDTQYF
CDR3nt: TGTGCCAGCAGTCAGATAGAATCAGATACGCAGTATTTT

j_gene: TRBJ2-1
d_gene: -
abundance: -
len: 12
v_gene: TRBV5-1
CDR3aa: CASRDVYNEQFF
CDR3nt: TGCGCCAGCAGAGACGTCTACAATGAGCAGTTCTTC

j_gene: TRBJ2-7
d_gene: -
abundance: -
len: 13
v_gene: TRBV7-3
CDR3aa: CASSPFSGYEQYF
CDR3nt: TGTGCCAGCAGCCCCTTCTCTGGGTACGAGCAGTACTTC

j_gene: TRBJ1-4
d_gene: -
abundance: -
len: 12
v_gene: TRBV7-9
CDR3aa: CASSLESEKLFF
CDR3nt: TGTGCCAGCAGCTTAGAAAGTGAAAAACTGTTTTTT

j_gene: TRBJ2-5
d_gene: TRBD2
abundance: -
len: 16
v_gene: TRBV9
CDR3aa: CASSPGSSGSFETQYF
CDR3nt: TGTGCCAGCAGCCCGGGGTCTAGCGGGAGCTTTGAGACCCAGTACTTC

j_gene: TRBJ1-2
d_gene: -
abundance: -
len: 14
v_gene: TRBV6-5
CDR3aa: CASSQKRGAWGYTF
CDR3nt: TGTGCCAGCAGCCAAAAGCGGGGGGCCTGGGGCTACACCTTC

j_gene: TRBJ1-1
d_gene: -
abundance: -
len: 14
v_gene: TRBV5-1
CDR3aa: CASSQGGMNTEAFF
CDR3nt: TGCGCCAGCAGTCAAGGGGGGATGAACACTGAAGCTTTCTTT

j_gene: TRBJ2-4
d_gene: -
abundance: -
len: 13
v_gene: TRBV5-4
CDR3aa: CASSSGWENIQYF
CDR3nt: TGTGCCAGCAGCTCCGGGTGGGAAAACATTCAGTACTTC

j_gene: TRBJ2-1
d_gene: TRBD2
abundance: -
len: 15
v_gene: TRBV10-1
CDR3aa: CASSEGASGRNEQFF
CDR3nt: TGCGCCAGCAGTGAGGGAGCTAGCGGGAGGAATGAGCAGTTCTTC

j_gene: TRBJ2-7
d_gene: -
abundance: -
len: 14
v_gene: TRBV5-1
CDR3aa: CASSLEQGAYEQYF
CDR3nt: TGCGCCAGCAGCTTGGAACAAGGAGCCTACGAGCAGTACTTC

j_gene: TRBJ2-1
d_gene: -
abundance: -
len: 15
v_gene: TRBV5-1
CDR3aa: CASSPGEISYNEQFF
CDR3nt: TGCGCCAGCAGCCCAGGGGAAATCTCCTACAATGAGCAGTTCTTC

j_gene: TRBJ1-5
d_gene: -
abundance: -
len: 15
v_gene: TRBV13
CDR3aa: CASSLGGAAGRPQHF
CDR3nt: TGTGCCAGCAGCTTGGGAGGGGCCGCAGGTCGGCCCCAGCATTTT

j_gene: TRBJ1-2
d_gene: -
abundance: -
len: 14
v_gene: TRBV29-1
CDR3aa: CSVEGTEANYGYTF
CDR3nt: TGCAGCGTTGAAGGGACGGAGGCTAACTATGGCTACACCTTC

j_gene: TRBJ2-3
d_gene: TRBD1
abundance: -
len: 17
v_gene: TRBV7-8
CDR3aa: CASSEQGLNYGADTQYF
CDR3nt: TGTGCCAGCAGCGAACAGGGGCTGAACTATGGGGCAGATACGCAGTATTTT

j_gene: TRBJ1-3
d_gene: -
abundance: -
len: 14
v_gene: TRBV5-6
CDR3aa: CASSLAGSGNTIYF
CDR3nt: TGTGCCAGCAGCTTGGCAGGCTCTGGAAACACCATATATTTT

j_gene: TRBJ1-5
d_gene: -
abundance: -
len: 15
v_gene: TRBV18
CDR3aa: CASSPKVGAGQPQHF
CDR3nt: TGTGCCAGCTCACCAAAGGTAGGGGCGGGTCAGCCCCAGCATTTT

j_gene: TRBJ2-1
d_gene: -
abundance: -
len: 13
v_gene: TRBV6-1
CDR3aa: CASSPARTDEQFF
CDR3nt: TGTGCCAGCAGTCCCGCAAGGACGGATGAGCAGTTCTTC

j_gene: TRBJ1-1
d_gene: -
abundance: -
len: 14
v_gene: TRBV6-1
CDR3aa: CASTEAGNFLGAFF
CDR3nt: TGTGCCAGCACGGAGGCAGGGAATTTCCTTGGAGCTTTCTTT

j_gene: TRBJ1-2
d_gene: TRBD1
abundance: -
len: 13
v_gene: TRBV28
CDR3aa: CASRIGQGSGYTF
CDR3nt: TGTGCCAGCAGGATCGGACAGGGTTCTGGCTACACCTTC

j_gene: TRBJ2-1
d_gene: -
abundance: few
len: 14
v_gene: TRBV25-1
CDR3aa: CASSEADRYNEQFF
CDR3nt: TGTGCCAGCAGTGAGGCGGACCGGTACAATGAGCAGTTCTTC

j_gene: TRBJ1-5
d_gene: -
abundance: -
len: 13
v_gene: TRBV29-1
CDR3aa: CSVSGPNNQPQHF
CDR3nt: TGCAGCGTCTCGGGACCGAACAATCAGCCCCAGCATTTT

j_gene: TRBJ2-5
d_gene: TRBD2
abundance: -
len: 13
v_gene: TRBV30
CDR3aa: CAWRYGGSGGQYF
CDR3nt: TGTGCCTGGAGGTACGGGGGTAGCGGGGGCCAGTACTTC

j_gene: TRBJ2-7
d_gene: -
abundance: -
len: 14
v_gene: TRBV6-5
CDR3aa: CASSYGWGSHEQYF
CDR3nt: TGTGCCAGCAGTTACGGGTGGGGTAGCCACGAGCAGTACTTC

j_gene: TRBJ2-7
d_gene: -
abundance: -
len: 13
v_gene: TRBV27
CDR3aa: CASRRGNSYEQYF
CDR3nt: TGTGCCAGCAGGAGAGGCAACTCCTACGAGCAGTACTTC

j_gene: TRBJ2-7
d_gene: -
abundance: -
len: 14
v_gene: TRBV9
CDR3aa: CASSVGRADYEQYF
CDR3nt: TGTGCCAGCAGCGTGGGCCGAGCAGATTACGAGCAGTACTTC

j_gene: TRBJ2-1
d_gene: -
abundance: -
len: 15
v_gene: TRBV6-6
CDR3aa: CASSYSTASANEQFF
CDR3nt: TGTGCCAGCAGTTACTCGACGGCTAGCGCCAATGAGCAGTTCTTC

j_gene: TRBJ2-7
d_gene: -
abundance: once
len: 15
v_gene: TRBV7-2
CDR3aa: CASSFGDPSSYEQYF
CDR3nt: TGTGCCAGCAGCTTTGGGGACCCGTCCTCCTACGAGCAGTACTTC

j_gene: TRBJ1-2
d_gene: -
abundance: -
len: 15
v_gene: TRBV5-1
CDR3aa: CASSLAGGANYGYTF
CDR3nt: TGCGCCAGCAGCTTGGCTGGGGGAGCTAACTATGGCTACACCTTC

j_gene: TRBJ1-3
d_gene: -
abundance: -
len: 14
v_gene: TRBV7-8
CDR3aa: CASSLEVSGNTIYF
CDR3nt: TGTGCCAGCAGCTTAGAGGTCTCTGGAAACACCATATATTTT

j_gene: TRBJ1-2
d_gene: -
abundance: -
len: 13
v_gene: TRBV6-5
CDR3aa: CASSYSETFGYTF
CDR3nt: TGTGCCAGCAGTTACTCGGAAACTTTTGGCTACACCTTC

j_gene: TRBJ2-2
d_gene: -
abundance: -
len: 14
v_gene: TRBV6-6
CDR3aa: CASSYGTVTGELFF
CDR3nt: TGTGCCAGCAGTTACGGGACGGTCACCGGGGAGCTGTTTTTT

j_gene: TRBJ2-5
d_gene: TRBD2
abundance: -
len: 15
v_gene: TRBV15
CDR3aa: CATSRGGTSDKTQYF
CDR3nt: TGTGCCACCAGCAGAGGGGGGACTAGCGATAAGACCCAGTACTTC

j_gene: TRBJ2-2
d_gene: TRBD1
abundance: -
len: 16
v_gene: TRBV18
CDR3aa: CASSPVWTGRTGELFF
CDR3nt: TGTGCCAGCTCACCGGTCTGGACAGGGCGAACCGGGGAGCTGTTTTTT